The 21 T cell receptor beta chains given below trace back to one sample, sequenced in a study of CD8 T cells in Susac syndrome. Reverse transcription of roughly 0.5 to 1 ug RNA was carried out with random hexamers. TCRdb reanalysed the immunoSEQ multiplex PCR reads using MiXCR and keeps one entry per CDR3 protein. The sample lists 150,000 to 200,000 distinct CDR3 sequences, under 95% occurring once. The sequenced sample was CD4+ T cells from PBMCs. The receptors shown here come from a human donor with multiple sclerosis.

The rearrangement uses TRBV28 and TRBJ2-7; D gene unclear. CDR1 and CDR2 from the germline V gene are MDHEN and SYDVKM. V gave up 9 bases and J gave up 3 bases, with 12 bases separating them. The CDR3 covers 12 residues. CDR3 in DNA: TGTGCCAGGGACGCTGGGGACTACGAGCAGTACTTC. Amino acids: CARDAGDYEQYF.

The gene calls are TRBV7-2 and TRBJ1-4; no definite D call. Trimming shortened V by 1 base and J by 5 bases, and 14 bases separated the two germline ends. The germline gives CDR1 SGHTA, CDR2 FQGNSA. There are 16 residues in the CDR3. CDR3 DNA: TGTGCCAGCAGCTTAGACGGCAGCCCAATGAATGAAAAACTGTTTTTT. It specifies CASSLDGSPMNEKLFF.

This chain uses TRBV20-1 with TRBJ2-7; no clear D. Germline values: CDR1 DFQATT, CDR2 SNEGSKA (reference sequence). V lost 6 bases and J 2 bases, leaving 14 bases between the germline ends. The CDR3 runs to 13 residues. The CDR3 loop reads CSAAKGNPYEQYF. CDR3 bases: TGCAGTGCGGCCAAAGGGAACCCCTACGAGCAGTACTTC.

This chain joins TRBV9 and TRBJ2-7; 9 positions match TRBD2. Trimming cost V 0 bases and J 8 bases; bases outside gene matches: 6. The CDR3 length is 14 residues. Germline V gene data show CDR1 as SGDLS and CDR2 as YYNGEE. As DNA, the CDR3 is TGTGCCAGCAGCGTAGGGCGGGAGGGCACCAAGCAGTACTTC. Residues: CASSVGREGTKQYF.

The rearrangement uses TRBV4-1 and TRBJ1-6; 7 nucleotides match TRBD1. The CDR3 contains 14 residues. V was pared by 5 bases and J by 9 bases, with 7 bases of the junction left unmatched. The germline gives CDR1 MGHRA, CDR2 YSYEKL. Here the CDR3 DNA reads TGCGCCAGCAGCTCCGGACAGGTCACTTCACCCCTCCACTTT. Translation: CASSSGQVTSPLHF.

The chain joins TRBV14 to TRBJ1-2; D perhaps matches TRBD1 (5 bases). The V gene lost 4 bases and the J gene lost 3 bases, with 15 bases spanning the gap. Germline-derived CDR1 and CDR2 are SGHDN and FVKESK. The CDR3 runs 15 residues. The CDR3 coding sequence is TGTGCCAGCAGCCCTTTGGGCAGGGAGGACTATGGCTACACCTTC. It specifies CASSPLGREDYGYTF.

The chain employs TRBV30 and TRBJ2-1, with a tentative D call TRBD2 (7 bases). The CDR3 loop spans 13 amino acids. The V gene lost 0 bases and the J gene lost 13 bases, with 16 bases spanning the gap. Germline V gives CDR1 GTSNPN, CDR2 SVGIG (reference sequence). The CDR3 loop reads CAWSVLGGANQFF. The CDR3 region has the DNA TGTGCCTGGAGTGTACTTGGGGGGGCGAATCAGTTCTTC.

The rearrangement joins TRBV28 to TRBJ2-7; 8 nucleotides match TRBD2. This CDR3 has 13 amino acids. Trimming cost V 5 bases and J 5 bases; bases outside gene matches: 5. In germline, CDR1 is MDHEN, CDR2 SYDVKM. The CDR3 region has the DNA TGTGCCAGCAGTCCGTTAGCGGGAAACGAGCAGTACTTC. It yields the protein CASSPLAGNEQYF.

DNA for the CDR3: TGTGCCACCAGCAGAGATCCTGACTATCAGCCCCAGCATTTT. Translating gives CATSRDPDYQPQHF. The chain recombines TRBV15 with TRBJ1-5; unclear D gene. CDR3 length equals 14 residues. Germline CDR1 is LNHNV and CDR2 is YYDKDF (reference sequence). Deletions cut 0 bases from V and 5 bases from J, with 8 bases between.

V and J are TRBV30 and TRBJ1-2, with D possibly matching TRBD1 (6 bases). Germline values: CDR1 GTSNPN, CDR2 SVGIG (reference sequence). Between the trimmed V and J ends, which lost 2 bases and 5 bases, there was a span of 9 bases. The CDR3 consists of 12 residues. The CDR3 nucleotides are TGTGCCTGGAGTTGGGACAATTATGGCTACACCTTC. Amino acid sequence: CAWSWDNYGYTF.

V is TRBV10-3 and J is TRBJ1-4, with D perhaps matching TRBD1 (6 bases). This CDR3 spans 12 amino acids. V lost 8 bases to trimming and J lost 7 bases, with 11 bases between them. The germline V gene encodes CDR1 ENHRY and CDR2 SYGVKD. CDR3 amino acids: CAIGRDTEKLFF. The CDR3 DNA follows: TGTGCCATCGGACGGGACACTGAAAAACTGTTTTTT.

The chain uses TRBV9 and TRBJ1-2, with D perhaps TRBD1 (5 bases). Germline V gene sequence: CDR1 SGDLS, CDR2 YYNGEE. CDR3 length equals 16 residues. Trimming removed 1 base from V and 3 bases from J, with 16 bases in between. CDR3 residues: CASSVTGAITDYGYTF. For the CDR3, the DNA is TGTGCCAGCAGCGTAACTGGGGCAATCACCGACTATGGCTACACCTTC.

The chain combines TRBV2 with TRBJ1-2, with a weak D call TRBD1 (5 bases). Germline loops: CDR1 SNHLY, CDR2 FYNNEI. The length of the CDR3 is 12 residues. V was cut by 6 bases and J by 8 bases, with 13 bases left in between. The CDR3 here is CASSADRLGYTF. The CDR3, as DNA: TGTGCCAGCAGCGCTGACAGATTAGGCTACACCTTC.

V usage is TRBV19 and J usage is TRBJ1-1, with TRBD1 matching over 9 bases. The CDR3 loop spans 14 amino acids. Germline lookup yields CDR1 LNHDA and CDR2 SQIVND (reference sequence). Losses at the gene ends were 6 bases for V and 8 bases for J; bases not matched to a gene: 10. The CDR3 DNA sequence: TGTGCCAGTAGCGTGACAGGGGGACGAACGGAAGCTTTCTTT. Translating it yields CASSVTGGRTEAFF.

This chain uses TRBV7-9 with TRBJ2-7; 12 nucleotides agree with TRBD1. This CDR3 contains 15 residues. Trimming removed 11 bases from V and 5 bases from J; junction bases left unmatched: 13. In germline, CDR1 is SEHNR, CDR2 FQNEAQ (reference sequence). CDR3 in DNA: TGTGCCCGGGGGAGGGACCGGGACAGGGGGCACGAGCAGTACTTC. This codes for CARGRDRDRGHEQYF.

The V and J genes are TRBV4-3 and TRBJ1-1; 7 bases are shared with TRBD1. The germline CDR1 and CDR2 sequences are LGHNA and YSLEER. V lost 0 bases to trimming and J lost 4 bases; unmatched junction nucleotides: 11. This CDR3 is built from 17 residues. The CDR3 DNA reads TGCGCCAGCAGCCAAGATTTCACCAGGGGGTTGGGCACTGAAGCTTTCTTT. This codes for CASSQDFTRGLGTEAFF.

The CDR3 protein is CASSRGTAGYEQYF. CDR3 DNA sequence: TGTGCCAGCAGCCGCGGGACAGCCGGCTACGAGCAGTACTTC. V usage is TRBV4-2 and J usage is TRBJ2-7; D is possibly TRBD1 (7 bases). CDR1 is LGHNA and CDR2 is YNFKEQ in the germline V gene. Trimming stripped 4 bases from V and 3 bases from J, with 13 bases between. The CDR3 is made up of 14 amino acids.

This clonotype was detected a few times. The chain employs TRBV18 and TRBJ2-5; unclear D gene. The CDR3 contains 12 residues. Germline V gene sequence: CDR1 KGHSH, CDR2 LQKENI. The germline V and J ends were trimmed by 2 bases and 0 bases, with 1 base remaining between them. CDR3 loop: CASSPYQETQYF. In nucleotides, the CDR3 is TGTGCCAGCTCACCATACCAAGAGACCCAGTACTTC.

The V gene is TRBV9, the J gene TRBJ2-7, with 8 bases identical to TRBD1. Germline CDR1 is SGDLS and CDR2 is YYNGEE. The CDR3 is 14 residues long. V gave up 2 bases and J gave up 5 bases; unmatched junction bases: 6. CDR3 in amino acids: CASSVTDRVNEQYF. The CDR3 DNA reads as TGTGCCAGCAGCGTGACGGACAGGGTCAACGAGCAGTACTTC.

This chain links TRBV13 with TRBJ2-3, with 13 nucleotides matching TRBD2. The CDR3 covers 16 residues. The J segment lost 5 bases and the V segment lost 5 bases, leaving 7 bases of the junction unmatched. Germline CDR1 reads PRHDT; CDR2 reads FYEKMQ (reference sequence). CDR3 in amino acids: CASSTWTSGRGDTQYF. CDR3 nucleotides: TGTGCCAGCAGCACATGGACTAGCGGGAGAGGAGATACGCAGTATTTT.

This clonotype appeared a few times. This chain links TRBV2 with TRBJ1-2, with D hard to call. CDR3 length equals 14 residues. Germline lookup yields CDR1 SNHLY and CDR2 FYNNEI. Trimming took off 6 bases at V and 8 bases at J, with 19 bases between the two ends. CDR3 protein: CASRTDGPSNGYTF. CDR3 sequence (DNA): TGTGCCAGCAGAACAGACGGACCGAGCAACGGCTACACCTTC.